The rows below give T cell receptor beta chains drawn from one sample of a study of regulatory T cells in long-lasting Graves disease. TCRdb redid the calling of the multiplex PCR reads with MiXCR, one entry per CDR3 protein. In the table there are 400,000 to 500,000 distinct CDR3 sequences, 14% of which are singletons. This same sample was also taken into another study, of T cells in Graves' hyperthyroidism and ophthalmopathy.

The input for sequencing was peripheral blood mononuclear cells (PBMCs), taken at new diagnosis, from a patient treated with antithyroid drugs. The receptors shown here come from a woman in her fifties or sixties with Graves disease. Both conserved end residues are part of each CDR3. Each record gives: J gene, V gene, CDR3 protein.

J gene: TRBJ2-5
V gene: TRBV10-1
CDR3 protein: CASSEGGRLETQYF

J gene: TRBJ2-7
V gene: TRBV28
CDR3 protein: CASSFLSGLAGDTYEQYF

J gene: TRBJ2-1
V gene: TRBV12-3/TRBV12-4
CDR3 protein: CASTNEHEQFF

J gene: TRBJ2-1
V gene: TRBV28
CDR3 protein: CASITPRAGGNEQFF

J gene: TRBJ2-1
V gene: TRBV9
CDR3 protein: CASSVDSVNEQFF

J gene: TRBJ2-3
V gene: TRBV28
CDR3 protein: CASSRDRGGGTDTQYF

J gene: TRBJ1-4
V gene: TRBV30
CDR3 protein: CAWRRGPNEKLFF

J gene: TRBJ2-3
V gene: TRBV28
CDR3 protein: CASSSGLAGAGTDTQYF

J gene: TRBJ2-5
V gene: TRBV7-8
CDR3 protein: CASTFRWGGETQYF

J gene: TRBJ2-3
V gene: TRBV7-2
CDR3 protein: CASSLTATFRTDTQYF

J gene: TRBJ1-4
V gene: TRBV6-1
CDR3 protein: CASKGGVANEKLFF

J gene: TRBJ2-1
V gene: TRBV5-1
CDR3 protein: CASSFRSGIGFGEQFF

J gene: TRBJ1-2
V gene: TRBV19
CDR3 protein: CASRDNNYGYTF

J gene: TRBJ1-3
V gene: TRBV7-9
CDR3 protein: CASSLDWGMTGNTIYF

J gene: TRBJ2-1
V gene: TRBV20-1
CDR3 protein: CSARDEKREVDNEQFF

J gene: TRBJ2-7
V gene: TRBV29-1
CDR3 protein: CSAKGLAGIDEQYF

J gene: TRBJ2-1
V gene: TRBV2
CDR3 protein: CASSAGQGYNEQFF

J gene: -
V gene: TRBV2
CDR3 protein: CASSEEAGVGETQYF

J gene: TRBJ2-5
V gene: TRBV10-3
CDR3 protein: CAIRPAVQETQYF

J gene: TRBJ2-7
V gene: TRBV6-1
CDR3 protein: CASTAGQGAFYEQYF

J gene: TRBJ1-5
V gene: TRBV2
CDR3 protein: CASSEGRFSNQPQHF

J gene: TRBJ2-5
V gene: TRBV29-1
CDR3 protein: CSVERTSGRKTQYF

J gene: TRBJ2-3
V gene: TRBV29-1
CDR3 protein: CSVLAGDTDTQYF